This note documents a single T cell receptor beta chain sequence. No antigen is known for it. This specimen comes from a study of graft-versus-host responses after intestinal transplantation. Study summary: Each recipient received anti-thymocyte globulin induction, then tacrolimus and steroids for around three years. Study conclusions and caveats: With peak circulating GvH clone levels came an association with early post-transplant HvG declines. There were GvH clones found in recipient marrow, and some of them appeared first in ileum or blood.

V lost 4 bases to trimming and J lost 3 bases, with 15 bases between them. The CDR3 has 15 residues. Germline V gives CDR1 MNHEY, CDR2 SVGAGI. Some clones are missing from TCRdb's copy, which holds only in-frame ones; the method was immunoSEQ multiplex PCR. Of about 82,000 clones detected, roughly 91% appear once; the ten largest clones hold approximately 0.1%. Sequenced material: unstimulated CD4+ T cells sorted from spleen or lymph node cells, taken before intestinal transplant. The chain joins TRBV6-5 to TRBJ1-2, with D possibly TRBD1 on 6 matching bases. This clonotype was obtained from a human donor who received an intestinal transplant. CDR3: CASSFRQARDYGYTF. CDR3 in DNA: TGTGCCAGCAGTTTTAGACAGGCTCGGGACTATGGCTACACCTTC.